This T cell receptor beta chain was identified during a study of T cell responses to AZD1222 COVID-19 vaccine (dated by TCRdb to about 2021). Background on the whole study: AZD1222 recipients with second doses at about 4 weeks or about 12 weeks were pooled, because spike-specific TCR depth and breadth did not differ between schedules. TCR sequencing covered 230 or so trial participants: 207 given two doses of AZD1222 and approximately 26 given two doses of MenACWY control vaccine. Trial participants were enrolled by age into subgroups of 18-55, 56-69 and 70-plus years, and around 150, 29 and 61 TCR-sequenced participants, respectively, were included in these subgroups.

As for this clone: The antigen it recognizes is unknown. No much larger clone is present one base from it, and per-base qualities are unavailable.

Overall study results and their limits: Epitopes outside the regions mutated in the B.1.351 and B.1.1.7 variants were reportedly recognized by nearly half of the unique spike-specific TCRs. The vaccine-associated CD4 TCRs covered the entire spike protein, and the dominant responses fell in regions 160-218 and 743-854. Conclusions about previously exposed vaccinees were limited because only a handful of AZD1222 recipients were SARS-CoV-2 seropositive at baseline. Most participants were white British and females outnumbered males, and the authors suggested that clonal diversity may have been underestimated. After two AZD1222 doses, spike-specific TCR breadth and depth were significantly higher than at day 0 and than in MenACWY recipients. No day 14 peak-response samples were available, so repertoires were characterized only after the peak T cell response. The 56-69-year group was small, and its depth increase did not reach significance, likely because of low power.

Based on the germline V gene (reference sequence), the CDR1 and CDR2 sequences are LNHNV and YYDKDF. At the junction V is shortened by 0 bases and J by 4 bases, with 6 bases in between. There are 13 amino acids in the CDR3, from cysteine to phenylalanine inclusive. The entry retains the CDR3 DNA only, 39 bases that are in frame from base 1. The meaning of the sample's time point label: baseline before first vaccination. Samples from vaccinated people were obtained from the UK trials COV001 and COV002, which included a single-blind randomized controlled phase 2/3 trial of AZD1222 (ChAdOx1 nCoV-19) in healthy adults. For TCRbeta chain sequencing, PBMC samples were collected from trial participants at day 0 and at day 28 after the second dose. The CDR3 regions of human TCRbeta chains were subjected to immunosequencing. The paper's data handling went like this. TCRs in the repertoires were matched against a reference library of SARS-CoV-2-specific TCRs that had been generated with the MIRA antigen-specificity platform. Breadth was defined as the fraction of unique TCRs that were SARS-CoV-2-associated, and depth was defined as the fraction of total T cells that were SARS-CoV-2-associated. Using the MIRA data, each spike-specific TCR was assigned both to the spike region to which the TCR was reactive and to a CD4 or CD8 class. Log10-transformed breadth and depth values were compared by one-way ANOVA with Sidak's multiple comparisons tests. TCRdb stores this immuneACCESS table with in-frame sequences only. Part of the clones is absent; in the studies checked, under half of the shortfall reflects unresolved V genes, and no reason is known for the rest. V and J calls and clone size are as listed in that table; D and trimming were resolved from the DNA. This sample is represented by over 100,000 clones; around nine tenths of them were singletons. Roughly 3.5% of the sample comes from the top ten.

This clonotype originated in an adult in good health. The sequencing here drew on peripheral blood, taken on day 0 of AZD1222 vaccination. The V and J genes are TRBV15 and TRBJ1-2, with the D gene not clear enough to name. This receptor carries the CDR3 CATSREGPYGYTF. Read as DNA, the sequence is TGTGCCACCAGCAGAGAAGGGCCCTATGGCTACACCTTC.